The T cell receptor beta chain under discussion was sequenced for a study of regulatory T cells in long-lasting Graves disease. Study-wide points: Persistent disease exhibited a predilection for TRBV28, TRBJ1-2 and TRBJ2-5.

The time point: newly diagnosed GD, antithyroid drugs for less than 3 months. RNA from PBMCs was the source of the TCR library. This clonotype has ten or more counts. Its antigen is not identified. Germline CDR1 reads LGHDT; CDR2 reads YNNKEL (reference sequence). The CDR3 loop spans 15 amino acids. Trimming cost V 1 base and J 1 base, with 10 bases left between them. With iRepertoire HTBI primers and Arm-PCR of CDR3 regions, TCR beta libraries were built. Each CDR3 protein gets one entry after TCRdb re-called the multiplex PCR reads with MiXCR. In the table there are 350,000 to 450,000 distinct CDR3 sequences, 16% of which are singletons. This sample was shared with a second study, whose subject was T cells in Graves' hyperthyroidism and ophthalmopathy. That work contributes: An initial round of RT-PCR targeting the TCR CDR3 relied on the HTBI primer set.

The sequence came from a man aged 35 to 55 with Graves disease. The gene calls are TRBV3-1 and TRBJ2-5, with a weak D call TRBD2 (5 bases). Specimen: peripheral blood mononuclear cells (PBMCs), collected at new diagnosis, from a patient treated with antithyroid drugs. In DNA form, the CDR3 reads TGTGCCAGCAGCCAAGGGAGCGGAGCCCAAGAGACCCAGTACTTC. It yields the protein CASSQGSGAQETQYF.